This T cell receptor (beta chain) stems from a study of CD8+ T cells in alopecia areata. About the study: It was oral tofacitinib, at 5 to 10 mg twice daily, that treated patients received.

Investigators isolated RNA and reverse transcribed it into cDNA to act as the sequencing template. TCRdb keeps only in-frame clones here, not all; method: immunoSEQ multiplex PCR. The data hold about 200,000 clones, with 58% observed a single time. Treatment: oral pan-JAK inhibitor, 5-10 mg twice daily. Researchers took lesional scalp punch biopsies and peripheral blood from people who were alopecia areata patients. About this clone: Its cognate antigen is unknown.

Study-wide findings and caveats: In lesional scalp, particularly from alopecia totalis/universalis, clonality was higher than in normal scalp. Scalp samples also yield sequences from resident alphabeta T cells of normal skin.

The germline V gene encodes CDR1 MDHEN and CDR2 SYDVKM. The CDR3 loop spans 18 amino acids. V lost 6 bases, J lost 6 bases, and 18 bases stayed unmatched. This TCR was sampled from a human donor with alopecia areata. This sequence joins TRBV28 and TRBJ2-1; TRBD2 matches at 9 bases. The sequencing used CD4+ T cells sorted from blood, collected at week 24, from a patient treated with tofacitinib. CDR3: CASSPLFSGSAGGNEQFF. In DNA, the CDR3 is TGTGCCAGCAGCCCTCTCTTTAGCGGGAGTGCTGGAGGCAATGAGCAGTTCTTC.